Below are 30 T cell receptor beta chains sequenced from a single sample in a study of CD8 T cells in ankylosing spondylitis. A single record per CDR3 protein comes from TCRdb applying MiXCR to the 5' RACE reads. The table records some 30,000 distinct CDR3 sequences, 7.2% of them present only once. Sequenced: blood, either unsorted or a sorted T cell fraction (not recorded which). The receptors originated from a male donor with ankylosing spondylitis or in good health (not recorded which).

This clonotype was counted at least ten times. V gene TRBV7-9 combines with J gene TRBJ2-7, with D possibly TRBD2 on 5 matching bases. V gave up 1 base and J gave up 6 bases, with 10 bases separating them. Per germline, CDR1 SEHNR and CDR2 FQNEAQ (reference sequence). This CDR3 comprises 13 residues. The CDR3 loop reads CASSLVVGGEQYF. DNA of the CDR3: TGTGCCAGCAGCTTAGTTGTTGGAGGCGAGCAGTACTTC. Drawing the rest from reference TRBV7-9 and TRBJ2-7, the complete variable domain is DTGVSQNPRHKITKRGQNVTFRCDPISEHNRLYWYRQTLGQGPEFLTYFQNEAQLEKSRLLSDRFSAERPKGSFSTLEIQRTEQGDSAMYLCASSLVVGGEQYFGPGTRLTVT.

This clonotype was observed many times. This chain connects TRBV12-3 or TRBV12-4 to TRBJ1-6, with D uncertain. CDR3 length equals 12 residues. The V gene lost 5 bases and the J gene lost 7 bases, with 6 bases spanning the gap. The CDR3 DNA reads as TGTGCCAGCAGTGCAGAGAATTCACCCCTCCACTTT. The encoded protein is CASSAENSPLHF.

The chain carries TRBV23-1 and TRBJ2-1, with D uncertain. TRBV23-1 carries the ORF label, with uncertain function. The V gene lost 7 bases and the J gene lost 7 bases, with 2 bases spanning the gap. This CDR3 comprises 9 residues. This CDR3 reads CASKNEQFF. The DNA of the CDR3 is TGCGCCAGCAAAAATGAGCAGTTCTTC.

A remark on this clonotype: Possible read error: a much larger clone is one base away. The gene calls are TRBV19 and TRBJ1-1; D is ambiguous. The CDR3 length is 15 residues. V dropped 3 bases and J dropped 3 bases, with 14 bases sitting between them. Germline CDR1 LNHDA, CDR2 SQIVND (reference sequence). The CDR3 here is CASSMSGRQDTEAFF. CDR3 bases: TGTGCCAGTAGTATGAGTGGACGGCAAGACACTGAAGCTTTCTTT.

In its sample, this clonotype was seen many times. V is TRBV5-6 and J is TRBJ2-7; 8 bases line up with TRBD1. J gave up 0 bases and V 4 bases, and 3 bases lay outside the gene matches. Germline CDR1 is SGHDT and CDR2 is YYEEEE. This CDR3 region has 14 residues. DNA for the CDR3: TGTGCCAGCAGCCGGGGGACAGGCTCCTACGAGCAGTACTTC. The encoded protein is CASSRGTGSYEQYF.

The chain is built from TRBV7-2 and TRBJ2-7; TRBD1 agrees at 7 bases. Per the germline V gene, CDR1 is SGHTA and CDR2 is FQGNSA. V lost 5 bases and J lost 2; bases outside the gene matches: 9. CDR3 length: 15 residues. The CDR3 bases are TGTGCCAGCAGCCCAGGCCGGGACAGAGCCTACGAGCAGTACTTC. Translating gives CASSPGRDRAYEQYF.

Many counts were recorded for this clonotype. The chain employs TRBV20-1 and TRBJ2-1; 7 bases fit TRBD2. V shed 6 bases and J 1 base; nucleotides not matched to a gene: 9. The CDR3 consists of 15 residues. Germline values: CDR1 DFQATT, CDR2 SNEGSKA (reference sequence). In nucleotides, the CDR3 is TGCAGTGCCCCCGTACCTAGCGGTTCCTACAATGAGCAGTTCTTC. It yields the protein CSAPVPSGSYNEQFF.

The count of this clonotype is one. The J gene is TRBJ2-1, the V gene TRBV20-1; D gene uncertain. The CDR3 spans 18 residues. Per the germline V gene, CDR1 is DFQATT and CDR2 is SNEGSKA (reference sequence). V dropped 7 bases and J dropped 0 bases, with 25 bases sitting between them. As DNA, the CDR3 is TGCAGTGGCCCCCCCGGTGGCGCGCGTAGAAGCTCCTACAATGAGCAGTTCTTC. Amino acids: CSGPPGGARRSSYNEQFF.

This clonotype has at least ten counts. The chain employs TRBV5-5 and TRBJ2-1; no clear D. The CDR3 length is 15 residues. V was shortened by 4 bases and J by 0 bases, with 11 bases between the two germline ends. Germline V CDR1 and CDR2: SGHKS, YYEKEE (reference sequence). CDR3 loop: CASSPGRLSYNEQFF. CDR3 coding DNA: TGTGCCAGCAGCCCCGGACGACTCTCCTACAATGAGCAGTTCTTC.

Many counts were recorded for this clonotype. The chain links TRBV20-1 to TRBJ1-2; perhaps TRBD1 as D (5 bases). The V end lost 5 bases, the J end lost 4 bases, and 14 bases lay between the germline ends. Germline lookup yields CDR1 DFQATT and CDR2 SNEGSKA (reference sequence). This CDR3 has 13 residues. The CDR3 DNA sequence: TGCAGTGCTCCCCGTACGGGGGTCTATGGCTACACCTTC. Encoded protein: CSAPRTGVYGYTF.

At least ten counts were recorded for this clonotype. The chain employs TRBV20-1 and TRBJ2-7; no firm D call. The CDR3 has 13 amino acids. Germline CDR1 DFQATT, CDR2 SNEGSKA (reference sequence). The V end lost 6 bases, the J end lost 0 bases, and 12 bases lay between the germline ends. The CDR3 spells CSASPDGSYEQYF. Here the CDR3 DNA reads TGCAGTGCAAGCCCCGACGGCTCCTACGAGCAGTACTTC.

This clonotype was seen at least ten times. This chain uses TRBV29-1 with TRBJ1-5, with unresolved D. V gave up 4 bases and J gave up 4 bases, with 11 bases separating them. Germline V gives CDR1 SQVTM, CDR2 ANQGSEA. CDR3 length: 13 amino acids. The CDR3 nucleotides are TGCAGCGTTGTACCATACGCTAATCAGCCCCAGCATTTT. This sequence encodes CSVVPYANQPQHF.

In its sample, this clonotype was seen many times. V is TRBV7-3 and J is TRBJ2-7, with D possibly being TRBD1 (5 bases). This CDR3 has 15 residues. V lost 4 bases and J 3 bases, leaving 16 bases between the germline ends. Germline loops: CDR1 SGHTA, CDR2 FQGTGA. CDR3 nucleotide sequence: TGTGCCAGCAGCTCCCAGGGCTCCGAGGACTACGAGCAGTACTTC. This encodes CASSSQGSEDYEQYF.

This clonotype has a count of ten or more. CDR3 sequence (DNA): TGCAGTGCTAGGGGACTAGCGGGAACTAATGAGCAGTTCTTC. It specifies CSARGLAGTNEQFF. The V and J genes are TRBV20-1 and TRBJ2-1; TRBD2 aligns across 13 bases. The V and J ends lost 3 bases and 7 bases, in that order; junction bases with no gene match: 3. The length of the CDR3 is 14 residues. The germline CDR1 and CDR2 sequences are DFQATT and SNEGSKA (reference sequence).

This clonotype has ten or more counts. The chain employs TRBV29-1 and TRBJ2-5, with D unclear. The CDR3 extends over 12 amino acids. The V and J ends lost 4 bases and 5 bases respectively, with 11 bases between them. Germline CDR1 reads SQVTM; CDR2 reads ANQGSEA. This chain's CDR3 is CSVARPEETQYF. In DNA, the CDR3 is TGCAGCGTTGCAAGGCCTGAGGAGACCCAGTACTTC.

The sample holds many counts of this clonotype. The rearrangement joins TRBV6-1 to TRBJ2-3; TRBD2 matches at 14 bases. The germline gives CDR1 MNHNS, CDR2 SASEGT. This CDR3 has 16 residues. Germline trimming cut 6 bases from V and 5 bases from J; bases unmatched to any gene: 7. The CDR3 here is CASRTGLAGVGDTQYF. CDR3 in DNA: TGTGCCAGCAGGACGGGACTAGCGGGAGTGGGAGATACGCAGTATTTT.

This clonotype was seen at least ten times. V is TRBV18 and J is TRBJ2-1; D tentatively reads TRBD1 or TRBD2 (5 bases each). V gave up 0 bases and J gave up 10 bases, with 16 bases separating them. The CDR3 extends over 15 amino acids. Looked up from germline, CDR1 is KGHSH and CDR2 is LQKENI. The CDR3 protein is CASSPPGVSRIEQFF. Here the CDR3 DNA reads TGTGCCAGCTCACCACCGGGGGTCTCGCGGATAGAGCAGTTCTTC.

The sample holds many counts of this clonotype. In DNA, the CDR3 is TGCGCCAGCAGACTAGCGGGTGTGAACACCGGGGAGCTGTTTTTT. Protein sequence: CASRLAGVNTGELFF. The rearrangement joins TRBV5-1 to TRBJ2-2; 9 nucleotides agree with TRBD2. Trimming at V came to 5 bases and at J to 1 base, leaving 3 bases not matched to a gene. Germline V gives CDR1 SGHRS, CDR2 YFSETQ. There are 15 residues in the CDR3.

This clonotype was counted many times. This chain links TRBV4-1 with TRBJ2-7; 11 bases agree with TRBD1. The J segment lost 2 bases and the V segment lost 2 bases, leaving 2 bases of the junction unmatched. Germline loops: CDR1 MGHRA, CDR2 YSYEKL. This CDR3 comprises 15 residues. DNA of the CDR3: TGCGCCAGCAGCCAAAAGGACAGGGGGCCCTACGAGCAGTACTTC. Translated, it gives CASSQKDRGPYEQYF.

Many counts were recorded for this clonotype. The chain has TRBV20-1 and TRBJ2-5, with 7 bases lining up with TRBD1. Germline values: CDR1 DFQATT, CDR2 SNEGSKA (reference sequence). V dropped 3 bases and J dropped 4; count of bases not matched to a gene: 8. CDR3 length equals 14 residues. The CDR3 coding sequence is TGCAGTGCTAGTCGAGGGGGCTTAGGAGAGACCCAGTACTTC. It codes for CSASRGGLGETQYF.

This clonotype was counted at least ten times. The chain is built from TRBV5-1 and TRBJ1-1; weak D call: TRBD1 (6 bases). The CDR3 consists of 16 residues. V dropped 4 bases and J dropped 1 base, with 17 bases sitting between them. Germline V lookup: CDR1 SGHRS, CDR2 YFSETQ. CDR3 sequence reads: CASSARPGVENTEAFF. The CDR3 bases are TGCGCCAGCAGCGCGAGACCAGGGGTGGAGAACACTGAAGCTTTCTTT.

This clonotype was observed a few times. The chain couples TRBV10-3 to TRBJ2-1, with D hard to call. Per germline, CDR1 ENHRY and CDR2 SYGVKD. The CDR3 sequence is 12 residues long. V gave up 3 bases and J gave up 15 bases, with 15 bases separating them. For the CDR3, the DNA is TGTGCCATCAGTGATGTAACTCCCCGGCTGTTCTTC. Translating it yields CAISDVTPRLFF.

In this sample, this clonotype turned up many times. The chain uses TRBV10-3 and TRBJ2-1, with 8 bases identical to TRBD2. V gave up 2 bases and J gave up 0 bases; unmatched junction bases: 15. Germline V lookup: CDR1 ENHRY, CDR2 SYGVKD. The CDR3 is made up of 20 amino acids. CDR3 bases: TGTGCCATCAGTGAGACTGGAGGACTAGCCATTACGAGCTCCTACAATGAGCAGTTCTTC. Translated, it gives CAISETGGLAITSSYNEQFF.

There are many counts of this clonotype. The rearrangement uses TRBV28 and TRBJ2-7; 14 nucleotides line up with TRBD2. V dropped 5 bases and J dropped 0; count of bases not matched to a gene: 15. The CDR3 spans 20 residues. Germline V CDR1 and CDR2: MDHEN, SYDVKM. In nucleotides, the CDR3 is TGTGCCAGCAGTAGGTGGGGCGGGGGACTAGCGGGAGAAATCTCCTACGAGCAGTACTTC. This sequence encodes CASSRWGGGLAGEISYEQYF.

The chain carries TRBV29-1 and TRBJ1-3; 7 nucleotides agree with TRBD1. Germline CDR1 reads SQVTM; CDR2 reads ANQGSEA. The CDR3 is 13 residues long. The V and J ends lost 6 bases and 2 bases, in that order; junction bases with no gene match: 4. The DNA for the CDR3 is TGCAGCGTCACAGGGGTTCCTGGAAACACCATATATTTT. This sequence encodes CSVTGVPGNTIYF.

This clonotype was counted many times. The chain combines TRBV20-1 with TRBJ2-1; possibly TRBD1 for D (5 bases). This CDR3 is built from 15 residues. V shed 2 bases and J shed 6 bases, with 17 bases lying between them. Germline CDR1 is DFQATT and CDR2 is SNEGSKA (reference sequence). CDR3 in amino acids: CSARNPGRVSNEQFF. DNA for the CDR3: TGCAGTGCTAGAAATCCCGGCAGGGTAAGCAATGAGCAGTTCTTC.

This clonotype was found many times. The chain couples TRBV9 to TRBJ2-4, with a weak D call TRBD2 (5 bases). The CDR3 spans 14 residues. Trimming removed 4 bases from V and 0 bases from J, with 8 bases in between. The germline CDR1 and CDR2 sequences are SGDLS and YYNGEE. CDR3 coding DNA: TGTGCCAGCAGCCCTGGACTAGCCAAAAACATTCAGTACTTC. This sequence encodes CASSPGLAKNIQYF.

This CDR3 reads CASRTSGGYNEQFF. Written as DNA, the CDR3 is TGTGCCAGCAGGACTAGCGGCGGCTACAATGAGCAGTTCTTC. This chain links TRBV6-1 with TRBJ2-1, with TRBD2 matching over 9 bases. Trimming cost V 6 bases and J 3 bases; bases outside gene matches: 3. The CDR3 is made up of 14 amino acids. Germline lookup yields CDR1 MNHNS and CDR2 SASEGT.

This clonotype was recorded a few times. The chain has TRBV20-1 and TRBJ2-7; 7 nucleotides line up with TRBD2. The CDR3 is 14 amino acids. CDR1 is DFQATT and CDR2 is SNEGSKA in the germline V gene (reference sequence). The V segment lost 3 bases and the J segment 0 bases; nucleotides outside the gene matches: 5. CDR3 sequence reads: CSASLGRSSYEQYF. The CDR3 DNA is TGCAGTGCTAGTCTCGGGAGGAGCTCCTACGAGCAGTACTTC.

Remarks on this clonotype: This clone may be a read error of a much larger clone one base away. The V and J genes are TRBV5-5 and TRBJ2-7; TRBD1 or TRBD2 may be the D gene (5 bases each). This CDR3 is 15 amino acids long. In germline, CDR1 is SGHKS, CDR2 YYEKEE (reference sequence). The CDR3 is CASSLADRDPYQQYF. CDR3 in DNA: TGTGCCAGCAGCTTGGCCGATCGGGACCCCTACCAGCAGTACTTC.